Sequencing of this TCR beta chain was carried out in a study of blood T cell repertoires in COVID-19. This CDR3 contains 14 residues. CDR1 SGHRS and CDR2 YFSETQ come from the germline V gene. The V gene lost 1 base and the J gene lost 1 base, with 8 bases spanning the gap. Some clones are missing from TCRdb's copy, which holds only in-frame ones; the method was immunoSEQ multiplex PCR. The table has 200,000 to 300,000 clones, 88% seen once. V gene TRBV5-1 combines with J gene TRBJ1-1; D unclear. The source of this sequence is a woman aged 35 to 49 with acute COVID-19. Sequencing input: PBMCs or T cells enriched from blood (not recorded which). The DNA of the CDR3 is TGCGCCAGCAGCTTGTCTCCCGGGAACACTGAAGCTTTCTTT. It specifies CASSLSPGNTEAFF.